These 8 T cell receptor beta chains came from one sample sequenced in a study of CD8+ T cells in alopecia areata. cDNA serving as the sequencing template came from extracted, reverse transcribed RNA. Measured with immunoSEQ multiplex PCR; TCRdb has only the in-frame clones, and not every one. The table has 200,000 or so clones, over 40% seen once. Treatment indicated: oral pan-JAK inhibitor, 5-10 mg twice daily. This specimen was CD4+ T cells sorted from blood, taken at approximately week 37, from a patient treated with tofacitinib. The source is a human donor with alopecia areata.

This clone was detected a few times. The V call is TRBV7-2, the J call TRBJ2-3; the match to TRBD2 covers 8 bases. In germline, CDR1 is SGHTA, CDR2 FQGNSA. The CDR3 totals 16 residues. V was clipped by 2 bases and J by 4 bases; unmatched bases: 8. Here the CDR3 DNA reads TGTGCCAGCAGCTTAATCCCGGGAGGGAGCCCAGATACGCAGTATTTT. It encodes CASSLIPGGSPDTQYF.

V gene TRBV7-2 combines with J gene TRBJ2-1, with D tentatively TRBD2 (5 bases). The V gene's germline CDR1 is SGHTA and CDR2 FQGNSA. The length of the CDR3 is 13 residues. V was clipped by 3 bases and J by 5 bases, with 8 bases between them. The CDR3 coding sequence is TGTGCCAGCAGCTTTAAGAGGGACAATGAGCAGTTCTTC. Its translation is CASSFKRDNEQFF.

The CDR3 DNA reads TGTGCCAGCAGCCGGATTACGATCGGGCAGCCCCAGCATTTT. This translates into CASSRITIGQPQHF. The chain uses TRBV11-3 and TRBJ1-5; the D is unclear. CDR1 is SGHNT, CDR2 YENEEA, per germline. The V end was cut by 5 bases, the J end by 7 bases, with 15 bases between. This CDR3 spans 14 amino acids.

This clone was counted only a few times. The V gene is TRBV7-2, the J gene TRBJ2-1; 8 nucleotides align to TRBD2. The CDR3 extends over 12 amino acids. Germline V gene lookup returns CDR1 SGHTA and CDR2 FQGNSA. V shed 5 bases, J shed 15 bases, and the junction held 9 bases outside the gene matches. CDR3 in amino acids: CASSTTSALGFF. Here the CDR3 DNA reads TGTGCCAGCAGCACGACTAGCGCCCTGGGGTTCTTC.

This clone was counted a few times. The sample has other DNA sequences that encode this CDR3 too. The chain has TRBV20-1 and TRBJ2-7; D remains unclear. V was shortened by 3 bases and J by 7 bases, with 10 bases between the two germline ends. Looked up from germline, CDR1 is DFQATT and CDR2 is SNEGSKA (reference sequence). There are 11 residues in the CDR3. The CDR3 nucleotides read TGCAGTGCTAGGGCGACCAGTGAGCAGTACTTC. It translates to CSARATSEQYF.

This sequence joins TRBV4-2 and TRBJ2-7; D is ambiguous. With 3 bases removed from V and 3 bases from J, the gap between germline ends came to 18 bases. The CDR3 has 16 residues. The germline gives CDR1 LGHNA, CDR2 YNFKEQ. The CDR3 DNA is TGTGCCAGCAGCCACCCTTCCAGGCGAAGTAGCTACGAGCAGTACTTC. Translated, it gives CASSHPSRRSSYEQYF.

This clone showed up many times. The identical CDR3 is also encoded by other nucleotide sequences in the sample. This chain links TRBV2 with TRBJ1-2; possible D gene TRBD1, 5 bases. The CDR3 is 14 amino acids. V was cut by 3 bases and J by 2 bases, with 10 bases left in between. CDR1 and CDR2 (germline): SNHLY, FYNNEI. CDR3 region: CASSDPRGNYGYTF. CDR3 in DNA: TGTGCCAGCAGTGACCCCCGGGGGAACTATGGCTACACCTTC.

The chain carries TRBV9 and TRBJ2-3; a weak D match, TRBD2 (5 bases). Germline V gene data show CDR1 as SGDLS and CDR2 as YYNGEE. V was shortened by 0 bases and J by 1 base, with 15 bases between the two germline ends. There are 17 residues in the CDR3. The CDR3 sequence is CASSVEVGISGTDTQYF. CDR3 bases: TGTGCCAGCAGCGTAGAGGTCGGGATCTCTGGCACAGATACGCAGTATTTT.